The rows below give T cell receptor beta chains drawn from one sample of a study of Ad26.COV2.S vaccination and SARS-CoV-2 variants. The assay was immunoSEQ multiplex PCR, and TCRdb's table has in-frame clones only and misses some. The table includes 440,000 or so clones, roughly nine tenths detected once. The sequenced sample was peripheral blood, obtained in a trial of Ad26.COV2.S vaccine versus placebo. These receptor sequences come from a person between 18 and 60 years old who received the Ad26.COV2.S COVID-19 vaccine or a placebo. Both conserved end residues are part of each CDR3. Fields, in order: J gene, D gene, clone size, V gene, CDR3 protein, CDR3 DNA. D genes are given only for firm matches. Clone size is not always given. Where it is, it says once, few, many or a class for expanded clones.

j_gene: TRBJ2-2
d_gene: -
abundance: -
v_gene: TRBV7-9
CDR3aa: CARAAVNTGELFF
CDR3nt: TGTGCCAGGGCGGCGGTGAACACCGGGGAGCTGTTTTTT

j_gene: TRBJ1-1
d_gene: -
abundance: -
v_gene: TRBV18
CDR3aa: CASSPLQENTEAFF
CDR3nt: TGTGCCAGCTCACCACTTCAGGAGAACACTGAAGCTTTCTTT

j_gene: TRBJ2-3
d_gene: -
abundance: -
v_gene: TRBV21-1
CDR3aa: CASKTRQVSTDTQYF
CDR3nt: TGTGCCAGCAAAACAAGACAGGTTAGCACAGATACGCAGTATTTT

j_gene: TRBJ2-5
d_gene: TRBD2
abundance: -
v_gene: TRBV5-4
CDR3aa: CASRVAGTQETQYF
CDR3nt: TGTGCCAGCAGGGTAGCGGGGACACAAGAGACCCAGTACTTC

j_gene: TRBJ1-1
d_gene: TRBD1
abundance: -
v_gene: TRBV10-3
CDR3aa: CAARTGQNTEAFF
CDR3nt: TGTGCCGCAAGGACAGGCCAGAACACTGAAGCTTTCTTT

j_gene: TRBJ2-3
d_gene: -
abundance: -
v_gene: TRBV6-5
CDR3aa: CASSYSSNTDTQYF
CDR3nt: TGTGCCAGCAGTTACTCGAGCAACACAGATACGCAGTATTTT

j_gene: TRBJ2-1
d_gene: TRBD2
abundance: -
v_gene: TRBV4-2
CDR3aa: CASSHDETKTNGRSSYNEQFF
CDR3nt: TGTGCCAGCAGCCACGATGAGACGAAAACTAACGGGAGGAGCTCCTACAATGAGCAGTTCTTC

j_gene: TRBJ1-4
d_gene: TRBD1
abundance: -
v_gene: TRBV27
CDR3aa: CASSRRQGIEKLFF
CDR3nt: TGTGCCAGCAGCCGTCGACAGGGTATTGAAAAACTGTTTTTT

j_gene: TRBJ1-2
d_gene: -
abundance: -
v_gene: TRBV19
CDR3aa: CASSDTRGYTF
CDR3nt: TGTGCCAGTAGCGACACAAGGGGCTACACCTTC

j_gene: TRBJ2-3
d_gene: -
abundance: -
v_gene: TRBV5-1
CDR3aa: CASSLDSRLPDTQYF
CDR3nt: TGCGCCAGCAGCTTGGACAGCCGTTTGCCAGATACGCAGTATTTT

j_gene: TRBJ2-1
d_gene: TRBD1
abundance: -
v_gene: TRBV19
CDR3aa: CASSIDRGTGHYNEQFF
CDR3nt: TGTGCCAGTAGTATAGATCGAGGGACAGGGCACTACAATGAGCAGTTCTTC

j_gene: TRBJ2-7
d_gene: TRBD2
abundance: -
v_gene: TRBV7-6
CDR3aa: CASSLGPSGSPEQYF
CDR3nt: TGTGCCAGCAGCTTAGGTCCTAGCGGGAGTCCCGAGCAGTACTTC

j_gene: TRBJ2-1
d_gene: TRBD2
abundance: -
v_gene: TRBV6-5
CDR3aa: CASSYLTAGLAGWQFF
CDR3nt: TGTGCCAGCAGTTACTTAACCGCGGGACTAGCGGGATGGCAGTTCTTC

j_gene: TRBJ2-6
d_gene: TRBD1
abundance: -
v_gene: TRBV9
CDR3aa: CASSVSWDSSSGANVLTF
CDR3nt: TGTGCCAGCAGCGTTTCTTGGGACAGTAGCTCTGGGGCCAACGTCCTGACTTTC

j_gene: TRBJ1-5
d_gene: TRBD1
abundance: -
v_gene: TRBV24-1
CDR3aa: CATSERDRGFFSQPQHF
CDR3nt: TGTGCCACCAGTGAGCGGGACAGGGGATTTTTTAGTCAGCCCCAGCATTTT

j_gene: TRBJ1-2
d_gene: -
abundance: -
v_gene: TRBV5-6
CDR3aa: CAPPRDQGYTF
CDR3nt: TGTGCCCCTCCCAGGGATCAGGGCTACACCTTC

j_gene: TRBJ2-3
d_gene: -
abundance: -
v_gene: TRBV7-2
CDR3aa: CASSSTASTQYF
CDR3nt: TGTGCCAGCAGCTCAACAGCCAGTACGCAGTATTTT

j_gene: TRBJ1-1
d_gene: TRBD1
abundance: once
v_gene: TRBV7-6
CDR3aa: CASSPRTGLTYTEAFF
CDR3nt: TGTGCCAGCAGCCCAAGGACAGGACTTACCTACACTGAAGCTTTCTTT

j_gene: TRBJ1-5
d_gene: -
abundance: -
v_gene: TRBV9
CDR3aa: CASSVGISTNQPQHF
CDR3nt: TGTGCCAGCAGCGTAGGGATAAGTACCAATCAGCCCCAGCATTTT

j_gene: TRBJ1-1
d_gene: -
abundance: -
v_gene: TRBV3-1/TRBV3-2
CDR3aa: CASSRSGRETEAFF
CDR3nt: TGTGCCAGCAGCCGGTCAGGGCGTGAGACTGAAGCTTTCTTT

j_gene: TRBJ2-3
d_gene: -
abundance: -
v_gene: TRBV27
CDR3aa: CASSLLVRGDTQYF
CDR3nt: TGTGCCAGCAGTTTGCTGGTCCGAGGAGATACGCAGTATTTT

j_gene: TRBJ2-1
d_gene: -
abundance: -
v_gene: TRBV18
CDR3aa: CASSPISYNEQFF
CDR3nt: TGTGCCAGCTCACCAATCTCCTACAATGAGCAGTTCTTC

j_gene: TRBJ2-7
d_gene: TRBD1
abundance: -
v_gene: TRBV6-5
CDR3aa: CASRTGQGYEQYF
CDR3nt: TGTGCCAGCAGAACGGGACAGGGGTACGAGCAGTACTTC

j_gene: TRBJ1-2
d_gene: -
abundance: -
v_gene: TRBV2
CDR3aa: CASMFGGGYTF
CDR3nt: TGTGCCAGCATGTTCGGGGGTGGCTACACCTTC

j_gene: TRBJ2-3
d_gene: TRBD2
abundance: -
v_gene: TRBV7-3
CDR3aa: CASSFGGGGTDTQYF
CDR3nt: TGTGCCAGCAGCTTCGGCGGGGGGGGCACAGATACGCAGTATTTT

j_gene: TRBJ2-7
d_gene: TRBD1
abundance: -
v_gene: TRBV14
CDR3aa: CASSQTGAGEQYF
CDR3nt: TGTGCCAGCAGCCAGACAGGGGCAGGCGAGCAGTACTTC

j_gene: TRBJ1-5
d_gene: -
abundance: once
v_gene: TRBV5-1
CDR3aa: CASSRGGVDQPQHF
CDR3nt: TGCGCCAGCAGCCGGGGGGGTGTGGATCAGCCCCAGCATTTT